The 9 T cell receptor beta chains listed next were all sequenced from one sample in a study of blood T cells in healthy people across ages. The use of a sample-barcoded 5' primer and a J-beta primer mix characterized a second PCR of about 7 to 12 cycles. TCRdb recomputed calls from the 5' RACE reads with MiXCR, one row per CDR3 protein. The top ten hold around a sixth of the sample, which has around 900,000 distinct CDR3 sequences, more than 25% seen once. The specimen was blood. These TCRs come from an elderly woman in good health.

The CDR3 sequence is CASSYTGIEQFF. DNA of the CDR3: TGTGCCAGCAGCTACACAGGGATAGAGCAGTTCTTC. V is TRBV11-2 and J is TRBJ2-1; D possibly corresponds to TRBD1 (6 bases). In germline, CDR1 is SGHAT, CDR2 FQNNGV. Trimming stripped 4 bases from V and 10 bases from J, with 11 bases between. This CDR3 is 12 amino acids long.

In this sample, this clonotype turned up many times. This rearrangement joins TRBV2 to TRBJ1-4; D uncertain. V dropped 6 bases and J dropped 0 bases, with 8 bases sitting between them. Germline V CDR1 and CDR2: SNHLY, FYNNEI. This CDR3 region has 14 residues. DNA for the CDR3: TGTGCCAGCAGCTGGGATTCAACTAATGAAAAACTGTTTTTT. Encoded protein: CASSWDSTNEKLFF.

The rearrangement uses TRBV7-9 and TRBJ2-5; tentative D call: TRBD1 (6 bases). The germline gives CDR1 SEHNR, CDR2 FQNEAQ (reference sequence). The CDR3 covers 16 residues. Trimming removed 4 bases from V and 0 bases from J, with 15 bases in between. The CDR3 protein is CASSYLTTGYQETQYF. CDR3 sequence (DNA): TGTGCCAGCAGCTACCTCACAACAGGGTACCAAGAGACCCAGTACTTC.

This clonotype occurred a few times. Just one base apart from a much larger clone, this may be a read error. The J gene is TRBJ2-5, the V gene TRBV20-1; D ambiguous. This CDR3 is built from 14 residues. The V gene lost 0 bases and the J gene lost 11 bases, with 19 bases spanning the gap. Germline lookup yields CDR1 DFQATT and CDR2 SNEGSKA (reference sequence). The CDR3 DNA sequence: TGCAGTGCTAGAGAGAGCGTCGCGGACGGGCGGCAGTACTTC. It specifies CSARESVADGRQYF.

Concerning this clonotype itself: One junction end disagrees with the germline gene, perhaps due to a read error. The chain recombines TRBV12-3 or TRBV12-4 with TRBJ2-3, with 9 bases aligning to TRBD2. This CDR3 region has 15 residues. CDR3 amino acids: CASSLGAGGGDAQYF. The CDR3, as DNA: TGTGCCAGCAGTTTAGGAGCGGGGGGTGGAGATGCGCAGTATTTT.

This clonotype was seen more than once but under ten times. A much more abundant neighbour one base away suggests this may be a read error. The rearrangement joins TRBV24-1 to TRBJ2-1; 8 positions agree with TRBD2. This CDR3 spans 17 amino acids. The germline V gene encodes CDR1 KGHDR and CDR2 SFDVKD. The CDR3 sequence: CATNDVSGGSSYNEQFF. Written as DNA, the CDR3 is TGTGCCACCAATGATGTAAGCGGGGGATCCTCCTACAATGAGCAGTTCTTC.

The table lists this clonotype with a few counts. CDR3 sequence reads: CASSLSPLAGNQFF. Here the CDR3 DNA reads TGTGCCAGCAGCTTATCCCCCCTGGCAGGGAATCAGTTCTTC. The chain combines TRBV7-9 with TRBJ2-1, with D possibly matching TRBD1 (5 bases). Germline lookup yields CDR1 SEHNR and CDR2 FQNEAQ (reference sequence). Between the trimmed V and J ends, which lost 2 bases and 13 bases, there was a span of 18 bases. This CDR3 spans 14 amino acids.

In its sample, this clonotype was seen many times. The CDR3 loop is CASSGGVAGANVLTF. CDR3 bases: TGCGCCAGCAGCGGAGGGGTTGCTGGGGCCAACGTCCTGACTTTC. V gene TRBV5-1 combines with J gene TRBJ2-6; D perhaps matches TRBD2 (6 bases). V lost 4 bases and J 2 bases, leaving 10 bases between the germline ends. The CDR3 is 15 residues long. CDR1 SGHRS and CDR2 YFSETQ come from the germline V gene.

The rearrangement links TRBV7-7 to TRBJ2-2, with a tentative D call TRBD1 (6 bases). The V and J ends lost 0 bases and 7 bases respectively, with 9 bases between them. Germline lookup yields CDR1 SSHAT and CDR2 FNYEAQ (reference sequence). This CDR3 comprises 14 residues. The CDR3 region has the DNA TGTGCCAGCAGCTTAGCCAGGGGTGACGGGGAGCTGTTTTTT. Translation gives CASSLARGDGELFF.